This T cell receptor beta chain was documented in a study of OX40 agonist ivuxolimab in advanced cancers. Points from the study as a whole: Dose levels from 0.1 to 3.0 mg/kg saw CD4+ and CD8+ blood T cells expand clonally by week 6. Among the lowest peripheral clonal expansion occurred in 0.1-3.0 mg/kg partial responders.

Germline CDR1 SGHTS, CDR2 YDEGEE. The CDR3 runs 16 residues. V lost 2 bases to trimming and J lost 0 bases, with 11 bases between them. As to this clone: Its antigen is currently unknown.

TCRdb's copy holds only in-frame clones and misses some; the assay was immunoSEQ multiplex PCR. The sample lists 70,000 to 95,000 clones; roughly four fifths were seen once. The input for sequencing was CD4+ or CD8+ T cells sorted from blood, taken in a trial of the OX40 agonist ivuxolimab. The chain carries TRBV5-8 and TRBJ1-4; D unclear. This receptor was obtained from an adult with an advanced solid tumor such as melanoma, head and neck, liver or kidney cancer. The DNA for the CDR3 is TGTGCCAGCAGCTTCGGACGACTTGCAACTAATGAAAAACTGTTTTTT. Translated: CASSFGRLATNEKLFF.